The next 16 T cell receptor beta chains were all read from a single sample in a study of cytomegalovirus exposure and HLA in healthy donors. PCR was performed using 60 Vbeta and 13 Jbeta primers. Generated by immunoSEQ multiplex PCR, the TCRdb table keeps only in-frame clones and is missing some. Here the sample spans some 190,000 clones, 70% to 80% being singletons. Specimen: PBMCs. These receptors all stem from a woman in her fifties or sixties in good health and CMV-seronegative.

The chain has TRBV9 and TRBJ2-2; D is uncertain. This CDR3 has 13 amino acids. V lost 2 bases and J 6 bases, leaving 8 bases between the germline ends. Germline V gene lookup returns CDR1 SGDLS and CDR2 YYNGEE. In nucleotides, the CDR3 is TGTGCCAGCAGCGTCGGTGTACCCGGGGAGCTGTTTTTT. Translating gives CASSVGVPGELFF.

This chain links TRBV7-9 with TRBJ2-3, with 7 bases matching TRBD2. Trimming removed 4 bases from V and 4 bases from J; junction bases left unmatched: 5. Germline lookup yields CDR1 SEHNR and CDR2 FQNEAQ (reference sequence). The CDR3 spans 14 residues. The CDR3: CASSSGLPPDTQYF. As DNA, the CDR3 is TGTGCCAGCAGCTCGGGACTACCCCCAGATACGCAGTATTTT. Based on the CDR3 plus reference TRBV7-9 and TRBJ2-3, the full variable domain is DTGVSQNPRHKITKRGQNVTFRCDPISEHNRLYWYRQTLGQGPEFLTYFQNEAQLEKSRLLSDRFSAERPKGSFSTLEIQRTEQGDSAMYLCASSSGLPPDTQYFGPGTRLTVL.

The CDR3 sequence: CASTIQGARDYTF. The CDR3 DNA reads as TGTGCCAGCACCATCCAGGGGGCACGCGACTACACCTTC. The V call is TRBV6-5, the J call TRBJ1-2, with 8 nucleotides matching TRBD1. The CDR3 is 13 residues long. V was pared by 7 bases and J by 10 bases, with 11 bases of the junction left unmatched. The germline V gene encodes CDR1 MNHEY and CDR2 SVGAGI.

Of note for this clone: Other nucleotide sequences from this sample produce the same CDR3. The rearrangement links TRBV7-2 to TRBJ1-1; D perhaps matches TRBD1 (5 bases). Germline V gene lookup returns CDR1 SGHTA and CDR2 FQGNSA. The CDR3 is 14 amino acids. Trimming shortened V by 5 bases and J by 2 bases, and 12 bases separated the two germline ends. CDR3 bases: TGTGCCAGCAGCCTAGTGGGGGGAAACACTGAAGCTTTCTTT. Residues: CASSLVGGNTEAFF.

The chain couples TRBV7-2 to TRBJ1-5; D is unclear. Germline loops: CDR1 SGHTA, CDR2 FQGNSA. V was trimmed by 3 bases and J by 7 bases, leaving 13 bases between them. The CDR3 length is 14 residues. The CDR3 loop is CASSFEEGRQPQHF. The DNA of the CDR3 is TGTGCCAGCAGCTTTGAAGAGGGAAGACAGCCCCAGCATTTT. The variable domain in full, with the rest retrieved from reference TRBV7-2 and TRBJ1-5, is GAGVSQSPSNKVTEKGKDVELRCDPISGHTALYWYRQSLGQGLEFLIYFQGNSAPDKSGLPSDRFSAERTGGSVSTLTIQRTQQEDSAVYLCASSFEEGRQPQHFGDGTRLSIL.

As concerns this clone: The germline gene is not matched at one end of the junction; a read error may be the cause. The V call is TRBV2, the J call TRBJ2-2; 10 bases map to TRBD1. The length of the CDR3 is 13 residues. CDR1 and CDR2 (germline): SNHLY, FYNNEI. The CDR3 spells CASSPTRTGGLFF. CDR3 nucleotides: TGTGCCAGCAGCCCCACAAGGACAGGGGGGCTGTTTTTT.

In nucleotides, the CDR3 is TGTGCCAGCAGCCTTGACAGCTCAACCCCCTATGGCTACACCTTC. It translates to CASSLDSSTPYGYTF. This chain joins TRBV7-2 and TRBJ1-2, with D tentatively TRBD1 (5 bases). Germline loops: CDR1 SGHTA, CDR2 FQGNSA. The CDR3 is 15 residues long. The V and J ends lost 5 bases and 4 bases respectively, with 17 bases between them.

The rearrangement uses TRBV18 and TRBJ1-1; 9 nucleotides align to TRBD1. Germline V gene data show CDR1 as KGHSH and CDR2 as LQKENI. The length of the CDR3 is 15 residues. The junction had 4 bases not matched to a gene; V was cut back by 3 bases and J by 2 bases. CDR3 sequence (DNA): TGTGCCAGCTCACCCGGGACAGGGAAAAACACTGAAGCTTTCTTT. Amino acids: CASSPGTGKNTEAFF.

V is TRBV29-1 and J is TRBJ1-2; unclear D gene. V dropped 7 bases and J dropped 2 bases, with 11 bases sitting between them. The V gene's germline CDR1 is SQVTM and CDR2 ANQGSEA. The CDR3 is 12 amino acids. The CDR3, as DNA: TGCAGCGGGGAGGAATTAAACTATGGCTACACCTTC. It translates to CSGEELNYGYTF.

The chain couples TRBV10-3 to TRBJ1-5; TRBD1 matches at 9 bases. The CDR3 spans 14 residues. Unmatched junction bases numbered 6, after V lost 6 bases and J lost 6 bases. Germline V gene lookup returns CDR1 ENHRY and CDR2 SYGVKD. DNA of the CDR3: TGTGCCATCAGAGGGACAGGGTTGGGTCAGCCCCAGCATTTT. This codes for CAIRGTGLGQPQHF.

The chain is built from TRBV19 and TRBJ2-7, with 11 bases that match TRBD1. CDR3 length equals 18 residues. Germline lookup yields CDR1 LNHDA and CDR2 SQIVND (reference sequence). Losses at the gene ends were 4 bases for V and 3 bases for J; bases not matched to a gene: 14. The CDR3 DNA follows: TGTGCCAGTAGTACCCAAATCCCCGCGGACAGGGGGCTCTACGAGCAGTACTTC. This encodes CASSTQIPADRGLYEQYF.

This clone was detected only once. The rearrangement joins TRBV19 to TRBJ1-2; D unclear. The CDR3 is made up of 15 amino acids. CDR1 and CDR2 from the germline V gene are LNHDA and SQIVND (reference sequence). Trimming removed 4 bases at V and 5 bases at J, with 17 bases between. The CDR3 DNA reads TGTGCCAGTAGTACAGAGCGCCCAACTTCTTATGGCTACACCTTC. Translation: CASSTERPTSYGYTF.

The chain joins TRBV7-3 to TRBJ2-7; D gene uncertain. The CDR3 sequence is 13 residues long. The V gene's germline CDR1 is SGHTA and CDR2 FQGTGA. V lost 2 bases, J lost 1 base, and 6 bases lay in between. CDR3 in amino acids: CASSLVPSYEQYF. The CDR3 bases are TGTGCCAGCAGCTTAGTTCCTTCCTACGAGCAGTACTTC.

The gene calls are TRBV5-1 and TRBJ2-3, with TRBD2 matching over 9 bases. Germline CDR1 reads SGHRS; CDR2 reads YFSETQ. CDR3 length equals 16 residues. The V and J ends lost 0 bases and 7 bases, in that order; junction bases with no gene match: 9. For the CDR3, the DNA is TGCGCCAGCAGCTTGGGGTCCGGGACTAGCTCATATACGCAGTATTTT. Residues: CASSLGSGTSSYTQYF.

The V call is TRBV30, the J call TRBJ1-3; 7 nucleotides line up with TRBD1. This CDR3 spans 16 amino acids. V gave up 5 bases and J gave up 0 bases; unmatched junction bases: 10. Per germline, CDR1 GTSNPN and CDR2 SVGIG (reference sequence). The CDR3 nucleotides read TGTGCCTGGCAACACACCGGGACAGCCTCTGGAAACACCATATATTTT. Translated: CAWQHTGTASGNTIYF. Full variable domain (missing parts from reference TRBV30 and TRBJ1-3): SQTIHQWPATLVQPVGSPLSLECTVEGTSNPNLYWYRQAAGRGLQLLFYSVGIGQISSEVPQNLSASRPQDRQFILSSKKLLLSDSGFYLCAWQHTGTASGNTIYFGEGSWLTVV.

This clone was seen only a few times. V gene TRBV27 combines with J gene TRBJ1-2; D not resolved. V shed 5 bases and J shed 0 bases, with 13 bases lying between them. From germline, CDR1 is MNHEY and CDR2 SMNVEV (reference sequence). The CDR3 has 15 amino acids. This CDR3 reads CASSTLGTSNYGYTF. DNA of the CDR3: TGTGCCAGCAGTACCCTGGGCACTTCTAACTATGGCTACACCTTC.